The 31 T cell receptor beta chains given below trace back to one sample, sequenced in a study of cytomegalovirus exposure and HLA in healthy donors. The data were produced by immunoSEQ multiplex PCR, yet TCRdb's version contains in-frame clones alone and is incomplete. The repertoire holds hundreds of thousands of clones, with 88% as singletons. Source material: PBMCs. These receptors all stem from a woman aged 18-29 years in good health and CMV-seronegative.

This sequence joins TRBV28 and TRBJ2-7; unclear D gene. Germline V gene data show CDR1 as MDHEN and CDR2 as SYDVKM. V lost 5 bases and J lost 5, with 10 bases in between. CDR3 length: 12 residues. This CDR3 reads CASSDSPNEQYF. DNA for the CDR3: TGTGCCAGCAGTGACTCCCCCAACGAGCAGTACTTC.

The genes are TRBV12-5 and TRBJ2-7, with D possibly being TRBD1 (6 bases). This CDR3 contains 9 residues. The V gene's germline CDR1 is LGHNT and CDR2 FRNRAP. V lost 6 bases, J lost 13 bases, and 10 bases lay in between. CDR3 nucleotide sequence: TGTGCTAGTGGCTGGGACACCTACTTC. Translated, it gives CASGWDTYF.

The chain is built from TRBV9 and TRBJ2-1; D is ambiguous. V shed 0 bases and J shed 8 bases, with 15 bases lying between them. CDR1 and CDR2 from the germline V gene are SGDLS and YYNGEE. The CDR3 has 15 amino acids. The CDR3 loop is CASSVVDTWAHEQFF. The DNA for the CDR3 is TGTGCCAGCAGCGTAGTGGATACATGGGCTCATGAGCAGTTCTTC.

This chain connects TRBV5-1 to TRBJ1-4, with D possibly TRBD1 on 5 matching bases. The CDR3 is 15 amino acids. V shed 0 bases and J shed 7 bases, with 13 bases lying between them. Germline CDR1 SGHRS, CDR2 YFSETQ. CDR3 amino acids: CASSLEAGWTEKLFF. DNA for the CDR3: TGCGCCAGCAGCTTGGAGGCAGGGTGGACTGAAAAACTGTTTTTT.

This rearrangement joins TRBV6-6 to TRBJ2-1, with 10 bases that match TRBD2. V was pared by 5 bases and J by 6 bases, with 4 bases of the junction left unmatched. This CDR3 spans 14 amino acids. The germline gives CDR1 MNHNY, CDR2 SVGAGI (reference sequence). The DNA of the CDR3 is TGTGCCAGCAGTCAGCGGGAGGGGGTCAATGAGCAGTTCTTC. Its protein is CASSQREGVNEQFF.

This rearrangement joins TRBV7-9 to TRBJ2-7; 15 bases align to TRBD2. Losses at the gene ends were 7 bases for V and 4 bases for J; bases not matched to a gene: 5. The CDR3 covers 15 residues. Germline V gene data show CDR1 as SEHNR and CDR2 as FQNEAQ (reference sequence). CDR3 residues: CASTTGLAGGYEQYF. The CDR3 DNA reads as TGTGCCAGCACTACGGGACTAGCGGGAGGATACGAGCAGTACTTC.

J is TRBJ2-7 and V is TRBV5-1; 9 nucleotides match TRBD1. With V trimmed by 4 bases and J by 3 bases, 8 bases remained unmatched. CDR3 length: 15 residues. Germline CDR1 is SGHRS and CDR2 is YFSETQ. As DNA, the CDR3 is TGCGCCAGCAGCAGTGGGGACAGGGCGGACTACGAGCAGTACTTC. It encodes CASSSGDRADYEQYF.

V is TRBV18 and J is TRBJ1-3, with 7 bases lining up with TRBD1. With V trimmed by 3 bases and J by 4 bases, 9 bases remained unmatched. From germline, CDR1 is KGHSH and CDR2 LQKENI. The CDR3 consists of 16 residues. CDR3 sequence reads: CASSPLKTGNGNTIYF. The CDR3 DNA reads TGTGCCAGCTCACCCTTAAAGACAGGGAACGGAAACACCATATATTTT. The variable domain in full, with the rest retrieved from reference TRBV18 and TRBJ1-3, is NAGVMQNPRHLVRRRGQEARLRCSPMKGHSHVYWYRQLPEEGLKFMVYLQKENIIDESGMPKERFSAEFPKEGPSILRIQQVVRGDSAAYFCASSPLKTGNGNTIYFGEGSWLTVV.

The V and J genes are TRBV4-2 and TRBJ2-1; TRBD2 is a possible D gene (6 bases). The CDR3 runs 16 residues. CDR1 is LGHNA, CDR2 YNFKEQ, per germline. Trimming stripped 1 base from V and 2 bases from J, with 12 bases between. The CDR3 region has the DNA TGTGCCAGCAGCCAAGGCGGGCGGGACCCCTACAATGAGCAGTTCTTC. Translated: CASSQGGRDPYNEQFF.

This clone was counted only a few times. The CDR3 DNA reads TGTGCCAGCAGTTATCTAGCGGTTAGCACAGATACGCAGTATTTT. Protein product: CASSYLAVSTDTQYF. V gene TRBV6-6 combines with J gene TRBJ2-3, with 7 nucleotides matching TRBD2. The germline CDR1 and CDR2 sequences are MNHNY and SVGAGI (reference sequence). Unmatched junction bases numbered 3, after V lost 3 bases and J lost 0 bases. This CDR3 spans 15 amino acids.

Points on this clone: A read error may produce the germline difference seen at one junction end. This chain links TRBV29-1 with TRBJ2-7, with TRBD2 matching over 8 bases. Germline CDR1 and CDR2: SQVTM and ANQGSEA. The CDR3 is 13 amino acids. The CDR3 sequence: CSVEGLALGEQYF. The CDR3 nucleotides are TGCAGCGTGGAAGGACTAGCTTTGGGCGAGCAGTACTTC.

This chain connects TRBV2 to TRBJ2-1; D unresolved. Between the trimmed V and J ends, which lost 2 bases and 8 bases, there was a span of 4 bases. The V gene's germline CDR1 is SNHLY and CDR2 FYNNEI. CDR3 length equals 11 residues. This CDR3 reads CASSEFDEQFF. DNA of the CDR3: TGTGCCAGCAGTGAATTCGATGAGCAGTTCTTC.

Only one count was recorded for this clone. The rearrangement uses TRBV28 and TRBJ1-1; D may be TRBD1 (6 bases). Trimming took off 3 bases at V and 2 bases at J, with 10 bases between the two ends. CDR3 length: 14 amino acids. Germline V gives CDR1 MDHEN, CDR2 SYDVKM. CDR3 in DNA: TGTGCCAGCAGTTTCCTCAGGGGAAACACTGAAGCTTTCTTT. Amino acid sequence: CASSFLRGNTEAFF.

The chain uses TRBV28 and TRBJ2-1; 10 bases align to TRBD1. The CDR3 is 16 residues long. The germline V gene encodes CDR1 MDHEN and CDR2 SYDVKM. V shed 6 bases and J 8 bases; nucleotides not matched to a gene: 13. CDR3 DNA: TGTGCCAGCAGCCTGATTCGGGGACAGGGGCGGGATGAGCAGTTCTTC. Protein sequence: CASSLIRGQGRDEQFF.

The rearrangement links TRBV4-1 to TRBJ2-1, with 8 bases matching TRBD1. The CDR3 consists of 16 residues. After removal of 4 bases from V and 8 bases from J, the junction contained 13 bases not matched to a gene. The germline V gene has CDR1 MGHRA and CDR2 YSYEKL. The CDR3 bases are TGCGCCAGCAGCCTCCGAGACAGGGGAAGGCGGGATGAGCAGTTCTTC. As protein: CASSLRDRGRRDEQFF.

V usage is TRBV6-5 and J usage is TRBJ2-3, with TRBD1 matching 9 bases. CDR1 is MNHEY, CDR2 SVGAGI, per germline. The J segment lost 3 bases and the V segment lost 0 bases, leaving 1 base of the junction unmatched. This CDR3 has 15 residues. This chain's CDR3 is CASSYSGQGTDTQYF. CDR3 coding DNA: TGTGCCAGCAGTTACTCGGGACAGGGTACAGATACGCAGTATTTT.

This clone occurred a few times. The V call is TRBV5-1, the J call TRBJ1-2, with TRBD1 identical over 7 bases. With V trimmed by 0 bases and J by 1 base, 3 bases remained unmatched. This CDR3 is built from 15 residues. Germline-derived CDR1 and CDR2 are SGHRS and YFSETQ. CDR3 coding DNA: TGCGCCAGCAGCTTGGGGCAGGGGGATAACTATGGCTACACCTTC. Encoded protein: CASSLGQGDNYGYTF.

This rearrangement joins TRBV11-3 to TRBJ1-2; D remains ambiguous. The length of the CDR3 is 15 residues. V was trimmed by 5 bases and J by 0 bases, leaving 13 bases between them. The germline V gene encodes CDR1 SGHNT and CDR2 YENEEA. For the CDR3, the DNA is TGTGCCAGCAGCCGTAGTTGGGAGGCTAACTATGGCTACACCTTC. This sequence encodes CASSRSWEANYGYTF. The full variable domain, its missing parts supplied by reference TRBV11-3 and TRBJ1-2, is EAGVVQSPRYKIIEKKQPVAFWCNPISGHNTLYWYLQNLGQGPELLIRYENEEAVDDSQLPKDRFSAERLKGVDSTLKIQPAELGDSAVYLCASSRSWEANYGYTFGSGTRLTVV.

This chain joins TRBV10-1 and TRBJ2-7; TRBD2 agrees at 10 bases. Trimming took 0 bases from V and 5 from J; bases not matched to a gene: 7. Germline-derived CDR1 and CDR2 are WNHNN and SYGVQD (reference sequence). This CDR3 has 16 residues. The CDR3 region is CASSESGAGGLNEQYF. The CDR3, as DNA: TGCGCCAGCAGTGAGTCGGGAGCGGGAGGGCTGAACGAGCAGTACTTC.

The rearrangement links TRBV5-1 to TRBJ2-3; 10 bases match TRBD2. This CDR3 is 16 amino acids long. V lost 5 bases, J lost 2 bases, and 8 bases stayed unmatched. CDR1 is SGHRS, CDR2 YFSETQ, per germline. In DNA, the CDR3 is TGCGCCAGCAGAAGTGGACTAGCGGCTTACACAGATACGCAGTATTTT. The encoded protein is CASRSGLAAYTDTQYF.

Here the CDR3 reads CASWDRTYEQYF. The CDR3 DNA reads TGTGCCAGCTGGGACAGAACCTACGAGCAGTACTTC. This chain joins TRBV6-6 and TRBJ2-7; 7 nucleotides line up with TRBD1. CDR1 and CDR2 from the germline V gene are MNHNY and SVGAGI (reference sequence). The CDR3 covers 12 residues. V trimming: 8 bases; J trimming: 2 bases; junction bases outside the gene matches: 3.

The chain uses TRBV7-2 and TRBJ2-3, with 7 bases fitting TRBD1. Trimming at V came to 2 bases and at J to 4 bases, leaving 6 bases not matched to a gene. Germline V gives CDR1 SGHTA, CDR2 FQGNSA. There are 15 residues in the CDR3. CDR3 amino acids: CASSLSIQGADTQYF. As DNA, the CDR3 is TGTGCCAGCAGCTTAAGTATCCAGGGGGCAGATACGCAGTATTTT.

The J gene is TRBJ2-2, the V gene TRBV15, with D maybe TRBD2 (7 bases). V was pared by 5 bases and J by 7 bases, with 20 bases between. The CDR3 has 16 residues. CDR1 and CDR2 from the germline V gene are LNHNV and YYDKDF (reference sequence). CDR3 DNA sequence: TGTGCCACCAGCGTAGCTCTGGGGGGGCGGAGCGGGGAGCTGTTTTTT. This encodes CATSVALGGRSGELFF.

The chain joins TRBV21-1 to TRBJ1-1; the table's TRBD1 call for D was not verified on the DNA. TRBV21-1 is a documented pseudogene. This CDR3 has 20 amino acids. CDR3 sequence reads: CASSKGGRQGAIKMNTEAFF. The CDR3 bases are TGTGCCAGCAGCAAAGGGGGGCGACAGGGGGCGATTAAGATGAACACTGAAGCTTTCTTT.

This clone has a handful of counts. The gene calls are TRBV29-1 and TRBJ2-7; D is perhaps TRBD2 (5 bases). Trimming shortened V by 8 bases and J by 2 bases, and 16 bases separated the two germline ends. CDR3 size: 13 residues. Germline V gives CDR1 SQVTM, CDR2 ANQGSEA. CDR3 residues: CSYMRAEPYEQYF. CDR3 in DNA: TGCAGCTACATGAGGGCGGAACCCTACGAGCAGTACTTC.

The rearrangement joins TRBV9 to TRBJ2-1; no clear D gene. The CDR3 length is 14 residues. V was trimmed by 0 bases and J by 9 bases, leaving 13 bases between them. The germline V gene encodes CDR1 SGDLS and CDR2 YYNGEE. CDR3 protein: CASSVVGSRGEQFF. The CDR3 coding sequence is TGTGCCAGCAGCGTAGTTGGCTCCCGAGGTGAGCAGTTCTTC.

This clone appeared once. The J gene is TRBJ1-1, the V gene TRBV6-5; D is ambiguous. Trimming cost V 5 bases and J 6 bases, with 16 bases left between them. The CDR3 is made up of 14 amino acids. Germline loops: CDR1 MNHEY, CDR2 SVGAGI. Here the CDR3 DNA reads TGTGCCAGCAGTGACCGACCGAGGATGGCTGAAGCTTTCTTT. It yields the protein CASSDRPRMAEAFF.

The rearrangement links TRBV2 to TRBJ1-5; D might be TRBD1 (6 bases). Germline values: CDR1 SNHLY, CDR2 FYNNEI. Trimming pared 6 bases from V and 0 bases from J, leaving 15 bases between. This CDR3 is 16 amino acids long. The CDR3 nucleotides are TGTGCCAGCAGCGCTAGGACAGTCTCTAGCAATCAGCCCCAGCATTTT. It specifies CASSARTVSSNQPQHF.

The CDR3 loop reads CASSPFTQGRDPNQPQHF. CDR3 bases: TGTGCCAGCAGTCCCTTTACTCAGGGGAGGGACCCCAATCAGCCCCAGCATTTT. J is TRBJ1-5 and V is TRBV27; weak D call: TRBD1 (6 bases). The CDR3 totals 18 residues. Trimming pared 5 bases from V and 3 bases from J, leaving 23 bases between. Germline V gene sequence: CDR1 MNHEY, CDR2 SMNVEV (reference sequence).

The J gene is TRBJ2-1, the V gene TRBV7-3, with 10 bases aligning to TRBD2. The CDR3 extends over 15 amino acids. CDR1 and CDR2 from the germline V gene are SGHTA and FQGTGA. V shed 4 bases, J shed 6 bases, and the junction held 6 bases outside the gene matches. The CDR3 is CASSYSSGSLNEQFF. Here the CDR3 DNA reads TGTGCCAGCAGCTATTCTAGCGGGAGTCTCAATGAGCAGTTCTTC.

V usage is TRBV7-3 and J usage is TRBJ2-1; D is perhaps TRBD2 (6 bases). V was shortened by 4 bases and J by 10 bases, with 14 bases between the two germline ends. This CDR3 has 13 residues. Germline CDR1 and CDR2: SGHTA and FQGTGA. CDR3 DNA: TGTGCCAGCAGCTGGGACTCGGAGAGGGAGCAGTTCTTC. Translation gives CASSWDSEREQFF.